What follows are 16 T cell receptor beta chains derived from one specimen sequenced in a study of shared clonotypes between healthy human individuals. Sequencing was performed with immunoSEQ multiplex PCR; in TCRdb, only in-frame clones are kept and a portion is missing. The table has around 340,000 clones, around 70% seen once. The sample taken for sequencing was memory CD4+ T cells sorted from blood. The subset is: CD45RA-negative fraction. The receptors were sampled from a man younger than 45 in good health.

This sequence joins TRBV5-1 and TRBJ2-1; 8 nucleotides agree with TRBD1. The CDR3 is 15 amino acids. Germline V gene sequence: CDR1 SGHRS, CDR2 YFSETQ. V shed 7 bases, J shed 4 bases, and the junction held 10 bases outside the gene matches. In nucleotides, the CDR3 is TGCGCCAGCGGCCTCAGACAGGGGTCTTACAATGAGCAGTTCTTC. Protein: CASGLRQGSYNEQFF.

The V call is TRBV6-1, the J call TRBJ2-3; D remains ambiguous. Germline assignment: CDR1 MNHNS and CDR2 SASEGT. The CDR3 is 15 amino acids. V dropped 5 bases and J dropped 0 bases, with 12 bases sitting between them. CDR3 sequence: CASSLASSSTDTQYF. The CDR3 DNA is TGTGCCAGCAGTTTAGCAAGCTCTAGCACAGATACGCAGTATTTT.

The gene calls are TRBV5-6 and TRBJ2-7, with D possibly called TRBD1 or TRBD2 (5 bases each). V was cut by 5 bases and J by 1 base, with 13 bases left in between. This CDR3 region has 14 residues. The germline V gene has CDR1 SGHDT and CDR2 YYEEEE. The CDR3 coding sequence is TGTGCCAGCAGATCATGGGGGAAATCCTACGAGCAGTACTTC. Its translation is CASRSWGKSYEQYF.

This clone was detected only a few times. The chain joins TRBV6-6 to TRBJ2-3; 10 bases agree with TRBD2. V dropped 9 bases and J dropped 5; count of bases not matched to a gene: 8. Germline V CDR1 and CDR2: MNHNY, SVGAGI (reference sequence). The CDR3 contains 14 residues. The CDR3 DNA sequence: TGTGCCAGTACCAGCGGGAGGGTAGGAGATACGCAGTATTTT. It codes for CASTSGRVGDTQYF.

The V and J genes are TRBV2 and TRBJ1-5, with TRBD1 matching over 10 bases. Germline CDR1 SNHLY, CDR2 FYNNEI. Unmatched junction bases numbered 9, after V lost 3 bases and J lost 10 bases. CDR3 length equals 15 residues. DNA for the CDR3: TGTGCCAGCAGTGACGGGACAGGGGCGGATGAACCCCAGCATTTT. Its translation is CASSDGTGADEPQHF.

V and J are TRBV11-1 and TRBJ2-7, with 16 bases that match TRBD2. Looked up from germline, CDR1 is SGHAT and CDR2 is FQDESV (reference sequence). V gave up 5 bases and J gave up 7 bases; unmatched junction bases: 8. CDR3 length equals 16 residues. DNA for the CDR3: TGTGCCAGCAGCCAGGGACTAGCGGGAGGGCCGGGTGAGCAGTACTTC. Encoded protein: CASSQGLAGGPGEQYF.

The rearrangement links TRBV28 to TRBJ2-3, with 9 positions matching TRBD2. The V segment lost 9 bases and the J segment 1 base; nucleotides outside the gene matches: 11. The length of the CDR3 is 16 residues. Germline assignment: CDR1 MDHEN and CDR2 SYDVKM. In nucleotides, the CDR3 is TGTGCCAGTTCACGGGGTAGCGGGAGCCGCACAGATACGCAGTATTTT. Amino acids: CASSRGSGSRTDTQYF.

This chain joins TRBV6-5 and TRBJ2-5; D is undetermined. Germline CDR1 reads MNHEY; CDR2 reads SVGAGI. V was shortened by 2 bases and J by 8 bases, with 9 bases between the two germline ends. This CDR3 region has 12 residues. CDR3 protein: CASSYVSVTQYF. DNA for the CDR3: TGTGCCAGCAGTTACGTTTCCGTTACCCAGTACTTC.

The V and J genes are TRBV7-2 and TRBJ2-3; D is perhaps TRBD2 (6 bases). Trimming removed 6 bases from V and 2 bases from J, with 18 bases in between. CDR3 length equals 16 residues. CDR1 is SGHTA, CDR2 FQGNSA, per germline. The CDR3 DNA sequence: TGTGCCAGCAGATATTTCCAGCGGGCCCTCACAGATACGCAGTATTTT. Translation gives CASRYFQRALTDTQYF.

J is TRBJ2-5 and V is TRBV19, with 7 bases that match TRBD2. This CDR3 comprises 14 residues. The germline V gene has CDR1 LNHDA and CDR2 SQIVND (reference sequence). J was trimmed by 7 bases and V by 0 bases; bases with no gene match: 5. CDR3 in DNA: TGTGCCAGTAGTATAGACGGACTAGACGTGACCCAGTACTTC. Residues: CASSIDGLDVTQYF. Full variable domain (rest looked up from reference TRBV19 and TRBJ2-5): DGGITQSPKYLFRKEGQNVTLSCEQNLNHDAMYWYRQDPGQGLRLIYYSQIVNDFQKGDIAEGYSVSREKKESFPLTVTSAQKNPTAFYLCASSIDGLDVTQYFGPGTRLLVL.

This rearrangement joins TRBV29-1 to TRBJ2-1, with TRBD2 identical over 12 bases. This CDR3 is built from 14 residues. V lost 6 bases to trimming and J lost 7 bases; unmatched junction nucleotides: 7. Germline loops: CDR1 SQVTM, CDR2 ANQGSEA. DNA of the CDR3: TGCAGCGTAGCGACTAGCGGGAGTGTAAATGAGCAGTTCTTC. Translated: CSVATSGSVNEQFF.

The CDR3 sequence: CASSQSVVYEQYF. The CDR3 DNA reads TGCGCCAGCAGTCAATCCGTGGTGTACGAGCAGTACTTC. The chain couples TRBV23-1 to TRBJ2-7; no clear D. TRBV23-1 is an ORF, and what it does is uncertain. V lost 0 bases and J 4 bases, leaving 7 bases between the germline ends. CDR3 length equals 13 residues.

This clone was observed many times. This sequence joins TRBV7-3 and TRBJ2-1; 10 bases are shared with TRBD2. The CDR3 is 15 amino acids. Germline values: CDR1 SGHTA, CDR2 FQGTGA. V lost 5 bases to trimming and J lost 1 base; unmatched junction nucleotides: 2. The chain's CDR3 is CASSVLAGSYNEQFF. Written as DNA, the CDR3 is TGTGCCAGCAGCGTACTAGCGGGGTCCTACAATGAGCAGTTCTTC.

The rearrangement uses TRBV7-9 and TRBJ2-3, with TRBD2 matching 9 bases. Trimming removed 3 bases from V and 5 bases from J; junction bases left unmatched: 3. The CDR3 sequence is 14 residues long. CDR1 and CDR2 (germline): SEHNR, FQNEAQ (reference sequence). The CDR3 nucleotides read TGTGCCAGCAGCTTTTCAGCGGGAGGAGATACGCAGTATTTT. It specifies CASSFSAGGDTQYF.

The chain is built from TRBV2 and TRBJ2-2; tentative D call: TRBD1 (5 bases). In germline, CDR1 is SNHLY, CDR2 FYNNEI. V lost 4 bases to trimming and J lost 2 bases, with 8 bases between them. This CDR3 comprises 14 residues. The DNA for the CDR3 is TGTGCCAGCAGTGTACAGGCTAACACCGGGGAGCTGTTTTTT. The encoded protein is CASSVQANTGELFF.

The CDR3 region is CASSLAQGYGYTF. CDR3 sequence (DNA): TGCGCCAGCAGCTTGGCGCAGGGTTATGGCTACACCTTC. The genes are TRBV5-1 and TRBJ1-2, with D possibly being TRBD1 (5 bases). Trimming removed 0 bases at V and 5 bases at J, with 8 bases between. This CDR3 is 13 amino acids long. Per the germline V gene, CDR1 is SGHRS and CDR2 is YFSETQ.